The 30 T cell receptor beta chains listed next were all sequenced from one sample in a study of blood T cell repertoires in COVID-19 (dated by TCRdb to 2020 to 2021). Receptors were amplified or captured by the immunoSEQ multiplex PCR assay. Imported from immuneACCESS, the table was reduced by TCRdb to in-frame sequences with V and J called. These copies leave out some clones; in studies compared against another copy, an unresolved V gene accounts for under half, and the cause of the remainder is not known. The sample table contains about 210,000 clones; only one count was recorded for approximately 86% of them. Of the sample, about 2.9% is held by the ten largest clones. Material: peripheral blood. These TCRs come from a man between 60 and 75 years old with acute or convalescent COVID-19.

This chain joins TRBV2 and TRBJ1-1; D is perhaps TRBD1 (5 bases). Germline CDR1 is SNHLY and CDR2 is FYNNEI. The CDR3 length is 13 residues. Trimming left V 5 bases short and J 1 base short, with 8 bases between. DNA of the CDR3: TGTGCCAGCAGTACTCAGGGGAACACTGAAGCTTTCTTT. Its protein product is CASSTQGNTEAFF.

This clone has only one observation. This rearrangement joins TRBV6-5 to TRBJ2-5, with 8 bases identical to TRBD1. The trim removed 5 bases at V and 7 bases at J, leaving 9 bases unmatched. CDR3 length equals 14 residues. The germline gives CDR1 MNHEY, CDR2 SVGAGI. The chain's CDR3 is CASSPRDRRGTQYF. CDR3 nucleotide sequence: TGTGCCAGCAGTCCCCGGGACAGGAGGGGGACCCAGTACTTC.

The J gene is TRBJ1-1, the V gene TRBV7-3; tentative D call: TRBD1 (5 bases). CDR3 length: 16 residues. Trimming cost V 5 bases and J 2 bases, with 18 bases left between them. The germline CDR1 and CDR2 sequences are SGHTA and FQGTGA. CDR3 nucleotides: TGTGCCAGCAGCCCCGGGGGTTCCAGAGCTAACACTGAAGCTTTCTTT. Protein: CASSPGGSRANTEAFF.

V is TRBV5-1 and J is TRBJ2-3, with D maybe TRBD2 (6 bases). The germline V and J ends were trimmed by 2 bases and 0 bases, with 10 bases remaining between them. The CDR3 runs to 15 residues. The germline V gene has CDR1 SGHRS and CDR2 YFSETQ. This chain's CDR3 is CASSFSGPSTDTQYF. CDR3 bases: TGCGCCAGCAGCTTTAGCGGTCCTAGCACAGATACGCAGTATTTT.

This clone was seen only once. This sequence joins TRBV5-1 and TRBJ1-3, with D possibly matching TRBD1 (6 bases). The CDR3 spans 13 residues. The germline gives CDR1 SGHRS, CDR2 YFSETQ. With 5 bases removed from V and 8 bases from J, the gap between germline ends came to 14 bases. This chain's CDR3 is CASRTEQGDTIYF. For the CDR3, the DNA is TGCGCCAGCAGGACCGAACAGGGTGACACCATATATTTT.

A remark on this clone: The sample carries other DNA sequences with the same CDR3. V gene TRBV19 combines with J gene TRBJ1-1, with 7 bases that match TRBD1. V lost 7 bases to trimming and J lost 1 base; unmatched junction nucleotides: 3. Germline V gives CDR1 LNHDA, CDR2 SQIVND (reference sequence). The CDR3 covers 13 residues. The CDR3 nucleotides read TGTGCCAGTAACAGGGGCCGGAACACTGAAGCTTTCTTT. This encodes CASNRGRNTEAFF.

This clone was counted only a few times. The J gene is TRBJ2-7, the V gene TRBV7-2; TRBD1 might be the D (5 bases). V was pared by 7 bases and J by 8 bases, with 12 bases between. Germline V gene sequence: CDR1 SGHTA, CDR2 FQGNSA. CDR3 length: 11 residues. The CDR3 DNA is TGTGCCAGCACCATCGGACATCAGCAGTACTTC. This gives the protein CASTIGHQQYF.

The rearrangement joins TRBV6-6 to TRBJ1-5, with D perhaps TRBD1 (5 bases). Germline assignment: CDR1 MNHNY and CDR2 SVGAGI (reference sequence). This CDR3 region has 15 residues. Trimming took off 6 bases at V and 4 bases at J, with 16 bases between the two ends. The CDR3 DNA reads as TGTGCCAGCAGAGGGGCCCAGGAGCCTAATCAGCCCCAGCATTTT. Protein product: CASRGAQEPNQPQHF.

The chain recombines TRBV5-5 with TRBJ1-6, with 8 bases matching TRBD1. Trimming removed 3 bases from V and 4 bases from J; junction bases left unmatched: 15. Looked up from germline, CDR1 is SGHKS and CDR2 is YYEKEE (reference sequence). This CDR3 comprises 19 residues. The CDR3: CASSSNPDRVINYNSPLHF. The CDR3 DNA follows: TGTGCCAGCAGCTCCAATCCGGACAGGGTAATAAATTATAATTCACCCCTCCACTTT. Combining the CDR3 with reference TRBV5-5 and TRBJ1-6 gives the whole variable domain DAGVTQSPTHLIKTRGQQVTLRCSPISGHKSVSWYQQVLGQGPQFIFQYYEKEERGRGNFPDRFSARQFPNYSSELNVNALLLGDSALYLCASSSNPDRVINYNSPLHFGNGTRLTVT.

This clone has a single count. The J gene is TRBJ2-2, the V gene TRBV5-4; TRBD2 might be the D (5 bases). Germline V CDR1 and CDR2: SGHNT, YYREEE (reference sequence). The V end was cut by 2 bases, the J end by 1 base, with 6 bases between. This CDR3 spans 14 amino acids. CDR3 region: CASSFTRNTGELFF. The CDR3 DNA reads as TGTGCCAGCAGCTTTACTAGGAACACCGGGGAGCTGTTTTTT.

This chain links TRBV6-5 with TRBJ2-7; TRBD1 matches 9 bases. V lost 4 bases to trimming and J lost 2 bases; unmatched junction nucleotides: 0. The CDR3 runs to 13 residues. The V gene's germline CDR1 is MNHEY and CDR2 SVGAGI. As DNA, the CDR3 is TGTGCCAGCAGTTGGACAGGGGCCTACGAGCAGTACTTC. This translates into CASSWTGAYEQYF.

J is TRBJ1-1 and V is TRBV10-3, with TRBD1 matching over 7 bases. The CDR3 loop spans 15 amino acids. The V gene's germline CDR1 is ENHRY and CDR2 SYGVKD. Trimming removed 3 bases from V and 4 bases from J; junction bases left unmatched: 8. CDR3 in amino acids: CAISEGRQGGTEAFF. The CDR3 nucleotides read TGTGCCATCAGTGAAGGAAGACAGGGAGGCACTGAAGCTTTCTTT.

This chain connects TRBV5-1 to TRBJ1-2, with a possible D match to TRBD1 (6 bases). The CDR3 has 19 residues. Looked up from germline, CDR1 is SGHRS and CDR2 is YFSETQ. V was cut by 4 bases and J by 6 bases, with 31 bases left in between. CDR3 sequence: CASSPGLLQGKGTIDGYTF. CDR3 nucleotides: TGCGCCAGCAGCCCCGGACTCTTACAGGGTAAGGGGACTATCGATGGCTACACCTTC.

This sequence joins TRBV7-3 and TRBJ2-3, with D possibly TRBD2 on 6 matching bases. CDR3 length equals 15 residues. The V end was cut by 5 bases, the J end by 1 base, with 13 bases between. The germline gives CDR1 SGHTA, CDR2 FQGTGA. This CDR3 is CASSPRGGGTDTQYF. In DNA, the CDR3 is TGTGCCAGCAGCCCGAGGGGCGGGGGCACAGATACGCAGTATTTT.

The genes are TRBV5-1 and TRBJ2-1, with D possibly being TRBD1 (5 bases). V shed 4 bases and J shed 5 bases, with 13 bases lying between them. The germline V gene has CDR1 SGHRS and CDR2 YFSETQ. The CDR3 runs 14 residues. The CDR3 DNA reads TGCGCCAGCAGCCTCCCCCAGGGTAACAATGAGCAGTTCTTC. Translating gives CASSLPQGNNEQFF.

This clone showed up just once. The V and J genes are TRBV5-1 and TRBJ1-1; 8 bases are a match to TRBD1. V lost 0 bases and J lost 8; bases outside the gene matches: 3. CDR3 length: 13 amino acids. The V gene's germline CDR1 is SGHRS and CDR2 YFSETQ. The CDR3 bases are TGCGCCAGCAGCTTGGTTCCAGGGGGCGAAGCTTTCTTT. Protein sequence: CASSLVPGGEAFF.

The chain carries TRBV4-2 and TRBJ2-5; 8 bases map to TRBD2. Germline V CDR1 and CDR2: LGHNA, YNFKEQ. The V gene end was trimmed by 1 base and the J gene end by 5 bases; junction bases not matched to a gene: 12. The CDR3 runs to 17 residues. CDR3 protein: CASSQVGAGEEEETQYF. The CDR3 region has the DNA TGTGCCAGCAGCCAAGTCGGAGCGGGGGAGGAGGAGGAGACCCAGTACTTC.

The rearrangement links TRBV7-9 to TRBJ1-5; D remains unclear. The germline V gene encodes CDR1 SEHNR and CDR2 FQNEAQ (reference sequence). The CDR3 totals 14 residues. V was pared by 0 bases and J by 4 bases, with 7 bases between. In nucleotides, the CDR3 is TGTGCCAGCAGCTTAGCAGACGGGAATCAGCCCCAGCATTTT. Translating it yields CASSLADGNQPQHF.

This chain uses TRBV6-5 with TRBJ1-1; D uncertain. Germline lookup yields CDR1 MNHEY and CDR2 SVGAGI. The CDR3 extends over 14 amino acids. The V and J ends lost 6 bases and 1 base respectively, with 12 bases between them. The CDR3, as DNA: TGTGCCAGCAGGCAAATCGGGTCGAACACTGAAGCTTTCTTT. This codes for CASRQIGSNTEAFF.

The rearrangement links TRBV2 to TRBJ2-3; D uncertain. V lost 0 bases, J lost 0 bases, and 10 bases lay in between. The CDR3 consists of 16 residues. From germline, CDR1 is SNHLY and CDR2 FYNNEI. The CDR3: CASSEAGQTSTDTQYF. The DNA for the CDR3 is TGTGCCAGCAGTGAAGCTGGGCAAACTAGCACAGATACGCAGTATTTT.

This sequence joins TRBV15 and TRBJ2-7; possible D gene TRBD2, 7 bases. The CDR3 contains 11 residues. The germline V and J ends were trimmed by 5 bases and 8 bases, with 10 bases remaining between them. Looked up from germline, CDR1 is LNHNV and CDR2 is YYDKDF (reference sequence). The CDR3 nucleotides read TGTGCCACCAGCGGGGGGGCCAAGCAGTACTTC. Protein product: CATSGGAKQYF.

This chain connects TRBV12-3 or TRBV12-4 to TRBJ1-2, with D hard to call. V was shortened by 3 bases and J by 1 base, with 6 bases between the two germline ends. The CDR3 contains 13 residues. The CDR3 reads CASSFGDNYGYTF. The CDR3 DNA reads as TGTGCCAGCAGTTTTGGAGATAACTATGGCTACACCTTC.

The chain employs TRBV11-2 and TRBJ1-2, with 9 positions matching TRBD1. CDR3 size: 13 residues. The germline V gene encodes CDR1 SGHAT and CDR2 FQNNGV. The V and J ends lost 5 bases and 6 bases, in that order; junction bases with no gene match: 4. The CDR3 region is CASSRTGVHGYTF. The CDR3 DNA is TGTGCCAGCAGCCGGACAGGGGTCCATGGCTACACCTTC.

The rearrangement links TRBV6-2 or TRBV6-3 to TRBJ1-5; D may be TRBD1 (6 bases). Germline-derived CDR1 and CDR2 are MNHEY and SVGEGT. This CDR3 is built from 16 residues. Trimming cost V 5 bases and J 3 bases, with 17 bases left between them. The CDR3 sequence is CASSRISTGINQPQHF. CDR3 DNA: TGTGCCAGCAGTCGTATCTCGACAGGTATCAATCAGCCCCAGCATTTT.

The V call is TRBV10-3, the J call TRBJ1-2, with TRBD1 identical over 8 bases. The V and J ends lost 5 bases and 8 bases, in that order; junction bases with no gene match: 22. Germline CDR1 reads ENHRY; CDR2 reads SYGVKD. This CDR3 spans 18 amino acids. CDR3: CAISLTLPRDRSIRGYTF. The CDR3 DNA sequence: TGTGCCATCAGTCTCACGCTCCCCCGGGACAGGTCAATCAGAGGCTACACCTTC.

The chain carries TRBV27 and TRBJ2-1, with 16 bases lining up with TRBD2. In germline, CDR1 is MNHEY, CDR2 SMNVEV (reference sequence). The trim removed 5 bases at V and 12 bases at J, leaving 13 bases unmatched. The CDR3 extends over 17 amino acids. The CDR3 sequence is CASSPYSGTSGGGRQFF. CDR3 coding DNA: TGTGCCAGCAGTCCCTACTCCGGGACTAGCGGGGGGGGTCGGCAGTTCTTC.

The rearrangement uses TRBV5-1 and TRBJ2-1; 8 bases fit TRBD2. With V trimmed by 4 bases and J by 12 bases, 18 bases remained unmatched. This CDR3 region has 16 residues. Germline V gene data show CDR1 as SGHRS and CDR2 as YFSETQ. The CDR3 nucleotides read TGCGCCAGCAGCCCAGGGGCTAGCGGGTCGGTTAGGTCGCAGTTCTTC. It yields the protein CASSPGASGSVRSQFF.

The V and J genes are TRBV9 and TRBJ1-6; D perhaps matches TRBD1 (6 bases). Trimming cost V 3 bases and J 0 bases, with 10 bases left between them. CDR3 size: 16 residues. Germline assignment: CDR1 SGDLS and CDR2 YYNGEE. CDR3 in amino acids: CASSERGSSYNSPLHF. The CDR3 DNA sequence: TGTGCCAGCAGCGAGAGGGGGAGCTCCTATAATTCACCCCTCCACTTT.

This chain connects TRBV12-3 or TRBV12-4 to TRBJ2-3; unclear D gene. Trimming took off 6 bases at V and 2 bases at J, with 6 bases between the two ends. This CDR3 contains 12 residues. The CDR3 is CASSRNTDTQYF. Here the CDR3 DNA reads TGTGCCAGCAGCAGGAACACAGATACGCAGTATTTT.

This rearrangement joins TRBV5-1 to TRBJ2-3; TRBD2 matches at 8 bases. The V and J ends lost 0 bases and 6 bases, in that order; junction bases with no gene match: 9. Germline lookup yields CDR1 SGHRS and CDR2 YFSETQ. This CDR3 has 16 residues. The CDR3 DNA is TGCGCCAGCAGCTTGGGAGCGGGGGAGGGTGAGGATACGCAGTATTTT. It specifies CASSLGAGEGEDTQYF.